One T cell receptor beta chain is described in this entry. TCRdb's table, derived via immunoSEQ multiplex PCR, lists solely in-frame clones and lacks some. The table lists more than 150,000 clones, approximately 80% of them singletons, with over 13% in the top ten. This record belongs to a study of blood T cell repertoires in COVID-19. Across the whole study: Some COVID-19 samples were acute and others convalescent; all came from the United States, Italy and Spain. From T cells, B-cell-depleted T cells, or PBMCs came the material, which was cDNA or gDNA.

Trimming removed 1 base at V and 4 bases at J, with 10 bases between. The germline gives CDR1 SGHVS, CDR2 FQNEAQ. This CDR3 has 14 residues. Participant age was roughly 18 to 95 years, and participants resided in fewer than 25 US areas. Within the 2 weeks before study entry, each person in the exposed group met a COVID-19 case. The chain joins TRBV7-8 to TRBJ2-5; D may be TRBD2 (6 bases). This sequence was found in a man aged 55 to 70 who had been exposed to COVID-19. What was sequenced was PBMCs or T cells enriched from blood (not recorded which). This CDR3 reads CASSLDQGGETQYF. The CDR3 DNA is TGTGCCAGCAGCTTAGATCAGGGAGGAGAGACCCAGTACTTC.